One T cell receptor (beta chain) is described in this entry. TCRdb re-analysed the PCR reads in MiXCR, keeping a single row per CDR3 protein. The sample lists more than 70,000 distinct CDR3 sequences; under 55% were seen once. V was clipped by 4 bases and J by 6 bases; unmatched bases: 4. There are 15 residues in the CDR3. CDR1 and CDR2 (germline): SGHNT, YYREEE (reference sequence). This entry belongs to a study of CDR3 diversity in severe acne. The sample was blood. This receptor was obtained from a male donor with severe acne vulgaris. The rearrangement links TRBV5-4 to TRBJ2-1, with 13 bases lining up with TRBD2. CDR3 nucleotide sequence: TGTGCCAGCAGCGCCGGGACTAGCGGGGCCAATGAGCAGTTCTTC. It yields the protein CASSAGTSGANEQFF.